The 28 T cell receptor beta chains below were found in one sample sequenced in a study of T cell changes during pregnancy in multiple sclerosis. Clones were sequenced by immunoSEQ multiplex PCR, and TCRdb holds only the in-frame ones, with some missing. In the table there are around 36,000 clones, roughly 92% of which are singletons. The sample consisted of peripheral blood, taken before pregnancy. These receptors came from a female donor with multiple sclerosis, enrolled in a pregnancy study.

The CDR3: CASSLASGIIYEQYF. The CDR3 region has the DNA TGTGCCAGCAGTTTAGCTAGCGGGATAATCTACGAGCAGTACTTC. This rearrangement joins TRBV27 to TRBJ2-7, with 9 bases identical to TRBD2. Germline lookup yields CDR1 MNHEY and CDR2 SMNVEV (reference sequence). With V trimmed by 2 bases and J by 3 bases, 5 bases remained unmatched. The CDR3 length is 15 residues.

The chain couples TRBV14 to TRBJ1-1, with D tentatively TRBD1 (6 bases). From germline, CDR1 is SGHDN and CDR2 FVKESK. V was trimmed by 5 bases and J by 0 bases, leaving 16 bases between them. The CDR3 contains 16 residues. CDR3 sequence: CASSTPEGVVNTEAFF. The CDR3 coding sequence is TGTGCCAGCAGCACCCCAGAGGGGGTGGTGAACACTGAAGCTTTCTTT. Based on the CDR3 plus reference TRBV14 and TRBJ1-1, the full variable domain is EAGVTQFPSHSVIEKGQTVTLRCDPISGHDNLYWYRRVMGKEIKFLLHFVKESKQDESGMPNNRFLAERTGGTYSTLKVQPAELEDSGVYFCASSTPEGVVNTEAFFGQGTRLTVV.

The gene calls are TRBV5-1 and TRBJ2-1, with 12 bases identical to TRBD2. This CDR3 has 15 residues. Trimming cost V 0 bases and J 6 bases; bases outside gene matches: 1. Germline CDR1 reads SGHRS; CDR2 reads YFSETQ. CDR3 coding DNA: TGCGCCAGCAGCTTGGTGACTAGCGGGAGCAATGAGCAGTTCTTC. It yields the protein CASSLVTSGSNEQFF.

This clone occurred once. The gene calls are TRBV4-2 and TRBJ1-1; D ambiguous. Per the germline V gene, CDR1 is LGHNA and CDR2 is YNFKEQ. This CDR3 region has 14 residues. V was trimmed by 0 bases and J by 6 bases, leaving 11 bases between them. Here the CDR3 DNA reads TGTGCCAGCAGCCAAGAGGGTCGCGGTTCTGAAGCTTTCTTT. Translating gives CASSQEGRGSEAFF.

The genes are TRBV28 and TRBJ2-2; 7 positions match TRBD1. J lost 5 bases, V lost 2 bases, and 11 bases had no gene match. Germline values: CDR1 MDHEN, CDR2 SYDVKM. This CDR3 comprises 17 residues. The CDR3 region has the DNA TGTGCCAGCAGTTTACCGCTAAGGGACAGTTTAACCGGGGAGCTGTTTTTT. Its translation: CASSLPLRDSLTGELFF.

This chain links TRBV6-1 with TRBJ2-3; the D gene is possibly TRBD1 (5 bases). The germline V gene encodes CDR1 MNHNS and CDR2 SASEGT. Trimming took off 3 bases at V and 0 bases at J, with 10 bases between the two ends. CDR3 length equals 15 residues. The CDR3 region has the DNA TGTGCCAGCAGTGACCAGGGTACTAGCACAGATACGCAGTATTTT. It specifies CASSDQGTSTDTQYF.

CDR3 sequence reads: CASSLVLAGGVDEQFF. DNA of the CDR3: TGCGCCAGCAGCTTGGTTCTAGCGGGAGGGGTTGATGAGCAGTTCTTC. The gene calls are TRBV5-1 and TRBJ2-1, with 12 positions matching TRBD2. Per germline, CDR1 SGHRS and CDR2 YFSETQ. The V and J ends lost 0 bases and 8 bases, in that order; junction bases with no gene match: 6. The CDR3 has 16 amino acids.

V gene TRBV7-9 combines with J gene TRBJ2-7; 12 nucleotides agree with TRBD1. V shed 4 bases and J 5 bases; nucleotides not matched to a gene: 6. Germline CDR1 SEHNR, CDR2 FQNEAQ (reference sequence). This CDR3 contains 15 residues. The CDR3: CASSYRDRGRDEQYF. The CDR3 DNA is TGTGCCAGCAGCTACCGGGACAGGGGGCGCGACGAGCAGTACTTC.

The chain employs TRBV20-1 and TRBJ1-1; perhaps TRBD1 as D (5 bases). V was clipped by 6 bases and J by 1 base, with 6 bases between them. There are 11 residues in the CDR3. CDR1 and CDR2 from the germline V gene are DFQATT and SNEGSKA (reference sequence). The CDR3 coding sequence is TGCAGTGCGACAGAGAACACTGAAGCTTTCTTT. This codes for CSATENTEAFF.

The chain employs TRBV9 and TRBJ2-1, with D unresolved. Trimming stripped 0 bases from V and 8 bases from J, with 15 bases between. The CDR3 has 15 residues. CDR1 SGDLS and CDR2 YYNGEE come from the germline V gene. The CDR3 DNA reads TGTGCCAGCAGCGTAGGTCCCCCCTATGCGCATGAGCAGTTCTTC. This encodes CASSVGPPYAHEQFF. Looking up the rest from reference TRBV9 and TRBJ2-1 gives the full variable domain: DSGVTQTPKHLITATGQRVTLRCSPRSGDLSVYWYQQSLDQGLQFLIQYYNGEERAKGNILERFSAQQFPDLHSELNLSSLELGDSALYFCASSVGPPYAHEQFFGPGTRLTVL.

J is TRBJ1-5 and V is TRBV4-1; D might be TRBD1 (5 bases). This CDR3 has 16 residues. The V gene's germline CDR1 is MGHRA and CDR2 YSYEKL. The germline V and J ends were trimmed by 0 bases and 8 bases, with 17 bases remaining between them. In nucleotides, the CDR3 is TGCGCCAGCAGCCAAGACTCCTCAGGGAATTTGAAGCCCCAGCATTTT. It yields the protein CASSQDSSGNLKPQHF.

This chain joins TRBV7-9 and TRBJ2-7; TRBD1 matches at 7 bases. Germline values: CDR1 SEHNR, CDR2 FQNEAQ (reference sequence). The CDR3 runs 14 residues. V lost 5 bases and J lost 4; bases outside the gene matches: 8. CDR3 region: CASSGTVVRYEQYF. The CDR3 DNA reads TGTGCCAGCAGCGGGACAGTTGTTAGGTACGAGCAGTACTTC.

The chain employs TRBV6-5 and TRBJ2-1, with D possibly being TRBD1 (5 bases). This CDR3 spans 11 amino acids. V was clipped by 10 bases and J by 9 bases, with 13 bases between them. The germline V gene encodes CDR1 MNHEY and CDR2 SVGAGI. The CDR3 is CATLKGREQFF. Written as DNA, the CDR3 is TGTGCCACCTTAAAGGGGCGTGAGCAGTTCTTC.

The chain joins TRBV6-5 to TRBJ2-1; the match to TRBD2 covers 8 bases. V was clipped by 0 bases and J by 8 bases; unmatched bases: 6. Germline loops: CDR1 MNHEY, CDR2 SVGAGI. The CDR3 has 15 residues. This CDR3 is CASSYSGGRRHEQFF. CDR3 nucleotide sequence: TGTGCCAGCAGTTACTCGGGCGGGAGGCGCCATGAGCAGTTCTTC.

This clone was recorded only once. This chain connects TRBV25-1 to TRBJ2-1; TRBD2 matches at 10 bases. The CDR3 is made up of 13 amino acids. The trim removed 5 bases at V and 15 bases at J, leaving 10 bases unmatched. Per germline, CDR1 MGHDK and CDR2 SYGVNS. The CDR3 DNA sequence: TGTGCCAGCAGTTCCAGCGGGAGGGCCGGCGGGTTCTTC. It yields the protein CASSSSGRAGGFF.

The chain recombines TRBV28 with TRBJ2-5, with 10 nucleotides matching TRBD1. The trim removed 6 bases at V and 5 bases at J, leaving 9 bases unmatched. This CDR3 is built from 15 residues. Germline loops: CDR1 MDHEN, CDR2 SYDVKM. CDR3 in DNA: TGTGCCAGCAGCTGGACAGGGGGTCTTTTCGAGACCCAGTACTTC. It yields the protein CASSWTGGLFETQYF.

The chain uses TRBV28 and TRBJ1-1; unclear D gene. This CDR3 is built from 16 residues. The germline V and J ends were trimmed by 2 bases and 5 bases, with 18 bases remaining between them. Germline V gene lookup returns CDR1 MDHEN and CDR2 SYDVKM. CDR3 DNA: TGTGCCAGCAGTTTAATGGGGAGAAGGAGAGAAACTGAAGCTTTCTTT. Amino acid sequence: CASSLMGRRRETEAFF.

The rearrangement links TRBV7-9 to TRBJ2-3; D perhaps matches TRBD2 (6 bases). The CDR3 is made up of 15 amino acids. The germline gives CDR1 SEHNR, CDR2 FQNEAQ (reference sequence). V shed 3 bases and J shed 0 bases, with 10 bases lying between them. The DNA for the CDR3 is TGTGCCAGCAGCTTTGGGGGGACCAGCACAGATACGCAGTATTTT. It specifies CASSFGGTSTDTQYF.

The chain links TRBV7-8 to TRBJ2-5, with no clear D. The CDR3 is 12 amino acids. Germline-derived CDR1 and CDR2 are SGHVS and FQNEAQ. Trimming removed 4 bases at V and 3 bases at J, with 6 bases between. The DNA of the CDR3 is TGTGCCAGCAGCTCCAGAAAAGAGACCCAGTACTTC. This sequence encodes CASSSRKETQYF.

The chain employs TRBV6-6 and TRBJ2-1; TRBD2 matches at 13 bases. The trim removed 4 bases at V and 6 bases at J, leaving 3 bases unmatched. CDR3 length: 15 amino acids. CDR1 MNHNY and CDR2 SVGAGI come from the germline V gene (reference sequence). The CDR3 region is CASSSTSGRFNEQFF. The DNA for the CDR3 is TGTGCCAGCAGTTCGACTAGCGGGAGGTTCAATGAGCAGTTCTTC.

This clone was detected only once. The V and J genes are TRBV25-1 and TRBJ2-6; tentatively, D is TRBD1 (6 bases). CDR3 size: 15 residues. Germline CDR1 MGHDK, CDR2 SYGVNS. V lost 2 bases and J lost 4, with 9 bases in between. The CDR3 sequence: CASSEQGIGANVLTF. The CDR3 DNA follows: TGTGCCAGCAGTGAACAGGGGATAGGGGCCAACGTCCTGACTTTC.

This chain uses TRBV28 with TRBJ1-2, with D maybe TRBD1 (5 bases). The CDR3 has 16 residues. V was trimmed by 3 bases and J by 4 bases, leaving 18 bases between them. Germline CDR1 and CDR2: MDHEN and SYDVKM. CDR3 in amino acids: CASSLGGEGRGYGYTF. In DNA, the CDR3 is TGTGCCAGCAGTTTGGGGGGTGAGGGGCGAGGCTATGGCTACACCTTC.

V and J are TRBV4-1 and TRBJ2-3, with D possibly being TRBD1 (6 bases). The V end was cut by 5 bases, the J end by 0 bases, with 15 bases between. This CDR3 is built from 16 residues. Germline V gene sequence: CDR1 MGHRA, CDR2 YSYEKL. The CDR3 sequence: CASSFRDTSSTDTQYF. The CDR3 DNA reads TGCGCCAGCAGCTTCCGGGACACCTCTAGCACAGATACGCAGTATTTT.

CDR3 nucleotides: TGTGCCAGTAATGGCGGGAGGGGTGACAATGAGCAGTTCTTC. It specifies CASNGGRGDNEQFF. The genes are TRBV19 and TRBJ2-1; TRBD2 aligns across 9 bases. V shed 7 bases, J shed 5 bases, and the junction held 6 bases outside the gene matches. The CDR3 runs to 14 residues. From germline, CDR1 is LNHDA and CDR2 SQIVND (reference sequence).

This chain links TRBV4-2 with TRBJ2-7; 7 bases line up with TRBD2. The CDR3 sequence is 15 residues long. The V segment lost 0 bases and the J segment 7 bases; nucleotides outside the gene matches: 9. Germline V gene lookup returns CDR1 LGHNA and CDR2 YNFKEQ. For the CDR3, the DNA is TGTGCCAGCAGCCAAGATGTGGGCGGGAGTGGGGAGCAGTACTTC. Translated, it gives CASSQDVGGSGEQYF.

The CDR3 sequence: CAWGVRQGWGYTF. The CDR3 bases are TGTGCCTGGGGCGTACGACAGGGATGGGGCTACACCTTC. This chain links TRBV30 with TRBJ1-2; 7 positions agree with TRBD1. The V and J ends lost 5 bases and 8 bases, in that order; junction bases with no gene match: 11. From germline, CDR1 is GTSNPN and CDR2 SVGIG (reference sequence). The CDR3 loop spans 13 amino acids.

The gene calls are TRBV7-2 and TRBJ2-7; 8 nucleotides agree with TRBD2. V shed 1 base, J shed 2 bases, and the junction held 13 bases outside the gene matches. Germline V gives CDR1 SGHTA, CDR2 FQGNSA. The CDR3 is 18 residues long. The CDR3 loop reads CASSLEGSSGLLTYEQYF. CDR3 nucleotide sequence: TGTGCCAGCAGCTTAGAGGGGTCTAGCGGGTTACTTACCTACGAGCAGTACTTC.

The rearrangement links TRBV5-4 to TRBJ2-6, with D perhaps matching TRBD2 (6 bases). The CDR3 is 17 amino acids. The V gene lost 4 bases and the J gene lost 1 base, with 15 bases spanning the gap. The germline V gene encodes CDR1 SGHNT and CDR2 YYREEE (reference sequence). As DNA, the CDR3 is TGTGCCAGCAGCCGGCGGGGAGGTAAATCTGGGGCCAACGTCCTGACTTTC. It codes for CASSRRGGKSGANVLTF. Together with reference TRBV5-4 and TRBJ2-6, the CDR3 gives the full variable domain: ETGVTQSPTHLIKTRGQQVTLRCSSQSGHNTVSWYQQALGQGPQFIFQYYREEENGRGNFPPRFSGLQFPNYSSELNVNALELDDSALYLCASSRRGGKSGANVLTFGAGSRLTVL.